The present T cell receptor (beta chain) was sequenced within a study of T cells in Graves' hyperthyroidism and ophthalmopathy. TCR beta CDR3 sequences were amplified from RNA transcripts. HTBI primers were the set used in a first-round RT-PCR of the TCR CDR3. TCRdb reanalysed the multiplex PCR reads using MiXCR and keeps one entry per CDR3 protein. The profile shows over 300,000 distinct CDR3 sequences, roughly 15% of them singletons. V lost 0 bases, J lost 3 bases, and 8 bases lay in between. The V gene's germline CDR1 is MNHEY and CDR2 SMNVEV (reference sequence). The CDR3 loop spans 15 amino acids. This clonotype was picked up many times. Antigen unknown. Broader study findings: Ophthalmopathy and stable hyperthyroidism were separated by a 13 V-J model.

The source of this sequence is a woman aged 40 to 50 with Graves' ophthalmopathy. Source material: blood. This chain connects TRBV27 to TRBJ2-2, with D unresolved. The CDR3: CASSLSAGHTGELFF. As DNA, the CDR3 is TGTGCCAGCAGTTTATCCGCCGGGCACACCGGGGAGCTGTTTTTT.